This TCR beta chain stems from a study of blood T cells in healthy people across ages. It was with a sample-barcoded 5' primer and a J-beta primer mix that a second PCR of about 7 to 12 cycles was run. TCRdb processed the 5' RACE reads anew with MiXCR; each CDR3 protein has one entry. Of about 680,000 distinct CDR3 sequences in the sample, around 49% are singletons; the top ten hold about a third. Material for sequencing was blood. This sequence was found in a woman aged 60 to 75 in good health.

CDR3 sequence reads: CASSLEGQGEHNQPQHF. The CDR3, as DNA: TGTGCCAGCAGTTTAGAGGGACAGGGGGAGCACAATCAGCCCCAGCATTTT. The rearrangement uses TRBV12-3 or TRBV12-4 and TRBJ1-5, with 11 bases aligning to TRBD1. V gave up 1 base and J gave up 3 bases; unmatched junction bases: 5. The CDR3 loop spans 17 amino acids.